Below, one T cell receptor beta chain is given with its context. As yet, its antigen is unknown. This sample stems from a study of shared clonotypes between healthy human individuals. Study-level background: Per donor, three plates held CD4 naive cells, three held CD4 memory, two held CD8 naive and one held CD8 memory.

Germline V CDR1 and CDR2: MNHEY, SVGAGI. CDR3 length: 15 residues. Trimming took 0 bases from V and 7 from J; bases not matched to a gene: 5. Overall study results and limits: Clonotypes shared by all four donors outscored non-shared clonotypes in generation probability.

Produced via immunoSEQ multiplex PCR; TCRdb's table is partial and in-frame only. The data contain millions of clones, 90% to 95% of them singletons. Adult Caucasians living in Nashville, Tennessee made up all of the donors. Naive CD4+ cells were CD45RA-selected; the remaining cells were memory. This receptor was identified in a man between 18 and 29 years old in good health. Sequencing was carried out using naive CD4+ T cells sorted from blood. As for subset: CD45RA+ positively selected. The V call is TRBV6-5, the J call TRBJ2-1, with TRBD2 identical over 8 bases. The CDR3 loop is CASSYSSGGGNEQFF. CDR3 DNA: TGTGCCAGCAGTTACTCATCGGGAGGGGGGAATGAGCAGTTCTTC.